Listed here are 21 T cell receptor beta chains from one sample, sequenced in a study of CD8 T cells in ankylosing spondylitis. TCRdb used MiXCR to reprocess the 5' RACE reads, holding one entry per CDR3 protein. This sample yields about 150,000 distinct CDR3 sequences, of which more than 40% are seen a single time; roughly 15% belongs to the top ten. The material sequenced was synovial fluid, either unsorted or a sorted T cell fraction (not recorded which). These receptors originate from a male donor with ankylosing spondylitis.

The chain uses TRBV13 and TRBJ2-7; possible D gene TRBD1, 5 bases. Germline CDR1 is PRHDT and CDR2 is FYEKMQ (reference sequence). V dropped 4 bases and J dropped 3 bases, with 13 bases sitting between them. The CDR3 sequence is 14 residues long. The CDR3 region is CASSSSQGNYEQYF. The CDR3 DNA reads as TGTGCCAGCAGCTCATCCCAGGGAAACTACGAGCAGTACTTC. The full variable domain, rest sourced from reference TRBV13 and TRBJ2-7, is AAGVIQSPRHLIKEKRETATLKCYPIPRHDTVYWYQQGPGQDPQFLISFYEKMQSDKGSIPDRFSAQQFSDYHSELNMSSLELGDSALYFCASSSSQGNYEQYFGPGTRLTVT.

This chain joins TRBV6-1 and TRBJ1-4; D is unclear. The CDR3 length is 14 residues. Trimming took 0 bases from V and 10 from J, leaving 12 bases between them. Germline V CDR1 and CDR2: MNHNS, SASEGT. CDR3 in DNA: TGTGCCAGCAGTGAAGCCGCGTACGGTCTAAAACTGTTTTTT. Translating it yields CASSEAAYGLKLFF.

V is TRBV7-3 and J is TRBJ2-1; TRBD1 matches at 12 bases. This CDR3 is 17 amino acids long. Germline CDR1 SGHTA, CDR2 FQGTGA. V shed 4 bases, J shed 2 bases, and the junction held 6 bases outside the gene matches. The CDR3 region has the DNA TGTGCCAGCAGCTCCCGGGGACAGGGGGCGCCCTACAATGAGCAGTTCTTC. This encodes CASSSRGQGAPYNEQFF.

This chain joins TRBV9 and TRBJ2-3; 9 positions match TRBD2. The CDR3 extends over 16 amino acids. V lost 2 bases and J lost 6; bases outside the gene matches: 10. The germline CDR1 and CDR2 sequences are SGDLS and YYNGEE. The CDR3 reads CASSVRFGLAPDTQYF. CDR3 nucleotide sequence: TGTGCCAGCAGCGTTAGGTTCGGACTAGCGCCCGATACGCAGTATTTT.

This rearrangement joins TRBV6-5 to TRBJ1-6; TRBD1 matches at 7 bases. The CDR3 length is 18 residues. Looked up from germline, CDR1 is MNHEY and CDR2 is SVGAGI. The V segment lost 2 bases and the J segment 9 bases; nucleotides outside the gene matches: 16. The CDR3 bases are TGTGCCAGCAGTTACACACACAGGGGAAGGGGCTTGGGTTCACCCCTCCACTTT. Translating gives CASSYTHRGRGLGSPLHF.

This CDR3 is CASSQGLAGGPEFF. CDR3 nucleotides: TGTGCCAGCAGCCAAGGACTAGCGGGAGGGCCGGAGTTCTTC. This sequence joins TRBV4-2 and TRBJ2-1; 14 bases are shared with TRBD2. Germline CDR1 LGHNA, CDR2 YNFKEQ. With 1 base clipped from V and 14 bases from J, the junction kept 4 bases outside the gene matches. The CDR3 runs 14 residues.

This clonotype has a single count. The chain is built from TRBV7-6 and TRBJ2-1; weak D call: TRBD1 (7 bases). The V and J ends lost 8 bases and 3 bases respectively, with 17 bases between them. Germline assignment: CDR1 SGHVS and CDR2 FNYEAQ. This CDR3 has 15 amino acids. For the CDR3, the DNA is TGTGCCAGCTCGCGGGACAGAGGTTTCTACAATGAGCAGTTCTTC. Its protein is CASSRDRGFYNEQFF.

This clonotype was observed a handful of times. V usage is TRBV7-2 and J usage is TRBJ2-7; the match to TRBD2 covers 12 bases. The V gene end was trimmed by 2 bases and the J gene end by 1 base; junction bases not matched to a gene: 6. Looked up from germline, CDR1 is SGHTA and CDR2 is FQGNSA. The CDR3 runs to 17 residues. CDR3 DNA: TGTGCCAGCAGCTTACCGTCTAGCGGGAGGGCATCCTACGAGCAGTACTTC. It encodes CASSLPSSGRASYEQYF.

The chain joins TRBV28 to TRBJ1-5, with D hard to call. The CDR3 length is 14 residues. Germline CDR1 MDHEN, CDR2 SYDVKM. V was clipped by 3 bases and J by 9 bases, with 15 bases between them. CDR3 sequence (DNA): TGTGCCAGCAGTTTTCCCAGACTTCAAGGGCCCCAGCATTTT. Its translation is CASSFPRLQGPQHF.

The rearrangement uses TRBV5-5 and TRBJ2-5, with D perhaps TRBD1 (6 bases). V lost 4 bases and J lost 1, with 11 bases in between. This CDR3 is built from 14 residues. Germline CDR1 is SGHKS and CDR2 is YYEKEE (reference sequence). The CDR3: CASSQTGLQETQYF. Written as DNA, the CDR3 is TGTGCCAGCAGCCAGACAGGTCTCCAAGAGACCCAGTACTTC.

This rearrangement joins TRBV7-9 to TRBJ1-2; tentative D call: TRBD1 (6 bases). V was clipped by 10 bases and J by 6 bases, with 15 bases between them. The CDR3 extends over 12 amino acids. Germline V gene data show CDR1 as SEHNR and CDR2 as FQNEAQ (reference sequence). The DNA of the CDR3 is TGTGCCACCCGACGGGAGGGGGATGGCTACACCTTC. Translation: CATRREGDGYTF.

The rearrangement links TRBV12-3 or TRBV12-4 to TRBJ2-5; 7 bases are a match to TRBD1. The CDR3 consists of 15 residues. J lost 0 bases, V lost 3 bases, and 4 bases had no gene match. The CDR3 region has the DNA TGTGCCAGCAGTTTTGCCGACAGGGACCAAGAGACCCAGTACTTC. It translates to CASSFADRDQETQYF.

The chain recombines TRBV6-2 or TRBV6-3 with TRBJ2-3; TRBD2 matches at 12 bases. Trimming took 6 bases from V and 4 from J; bases not matched to a gene: 5. Germline V gene sequence: CDR1 MNHEY, CDR2 SVGEGT. This CDR3 has 15 residues. CDR3 in DNA: TGTGCCAGCAGCCCCCTAGCGGGAGGGCCAGATACGCAGTATTTT. Translation gives CASSPLAGGPDTQYF.

The V and J genes are TRBV5-1 and TRBJ2-7; D unresolved. Germline V gene lookup returns CDR1 SGHRS and CDR2 YFSETQ. Trimming cost V 1 base and J 0 bases, with 14 bases left between them. This CDR3 has 16 residues. DNA of the CDR3: TGCGCCAGCAGCTTGCAGCCGACTTTGAGCTCCTACGAGCAGTACTTC. It yields the protein CASSLQPTLSSYEQYF.

The sample holds a few counts of this clonotype. The chain recombines TRBV9 with TRBJ1-1, with D maybe TRBD1 (6 bases). This CDR3 is built from 15 residues. From germline, CDR1 is SGDLS and CDR2 YYNGEE. V dropped 0 bases and J dropped 0 bases, with 9 bases sitting between them. CDR3 residues: CASSVEGHMNTEAFF. CDR3 bases: TGTGCCAGCAGCGTAGAGGGACATATGAACACTGAAGCTTTCTTT. Complete variable domain (other parts from reference TRBV9 and TRBJ1-1): DSGVTQTPKHLITATGQRVTLRCSPRSGDLSVYWYQQSLDQGLQFLIQYYNGEERAKGNILERFSAQQFPDLHSELNLSSLELGDSALYFCASSVEGHMNTEAFFGQGTRLTVV.

This clonotype was observed a few times. The chain is built from TRBV4-3 and TRBJ2-5; perhaps TRBD2 as D (6 bases). The V gene lost 0 bases and the J gene lost 4 bases, with 15 bases spanning the gap. The CDR3 is made up of 16 amino acids. Germline lookup yields CDR1 LGHNA and CDR2 YSLEER. Here the CDR3 DNA reads TGCGCCAGCAGCCAAGACCGAGCTAAGGAGGGAGAGACCCAGTACTTC. Translated: CASSQDRAKEGETQYF.

The CDR3, as DNA: TGTGCCAGCAGAATGGGCAGGGGGCTGAACACTGAAGCTTTCTTT. It translates to CASRMGRGLNTEAFF. V is TRBV6-1 and J is TRBJ1-1; the match to TRBD1 covers 8 bases. The J segment lost 0 bases and the V segment lost 6 bases, leaving 6 bases of the junction unmatched. The germline CDR1 and CDR2 sequences are MNHNS and SASEGT. CDR3 length: 15 amino acids.

The genes are TRBV4-1 and TRBJ2-5; 9 bases are shared with TRBD2. This CDR3 spans 19 amino acids. CDR1 is MGHRA, CDR2 YSYEKL, per germline. After removal of 2 bases from V and 5 bases from J, the junction contained 18 bases not matched to a gene. CDR3 loop: CASSQRLPPWTSEEETQYF. The CDR3, as DNA: TGCGCCAGCAGCCAACGCCTACCCCCTTGGACTAGCGAGGAGGAGACCCAGTACTTC.

This clonotype was detected only a few times. The rearrangement uses TRBV20-1 and TRBJ2-1; D may be TRBD1 (5 bases). Per germline, CDR1 DFQATT and CDR2 SNEGSKA (reference sequence). The length of the CDR3 is 18 residues. Deletions cut 0 bases from V and 4 bases from J, with 22 bases between. The CDR3 DNA follows: TGCAGTGCTAGAGATGTTGTTTTAGGGCAGGGTAATTACAATGAGCAGTTCTTC. Translated, it gives CSARDVVLGQGNYNEQFF.

This clonotype was counted many times. V is TRBV7-9 and J is TRBJ2-7; D may correspond to TRBD1 or TRBD2 (5 bases each). The CDR3 has 17 residues. Germline V gene data show CDR1 as SEHNR and CDR2 as FQNEAQ (reference sequence). V lost 1 base, J lost 1 base, and 17 bases lay in between. In nucleotides, the CDR3 is TGTGCCAGCAGCTTAGATGGCCGGGGCAGCTTATCCTACGAGCAGTACTTC. It is translated as CASSLDGRGSLSYEQYF.

The rearrangement joins TRBV5-1 to TRBJ2-1; 8 bases line up with TRBD2. Germline CDR1 SGHRS, CDR2 YFSETQ. This CDR3 has 14 residues. Losses at the gene ends were 3 bases for V and 4 bases for J; bases not matched to a gene: 3. CDR3 DNA: TGCGCCAGCAGCTCCGGGGGGGAGTACAATGAGCAGTTCTTC. Translating it yields CASSSGGEYNEQFF. Complete variable domain (other parts from reference TRBV5-1 and TRBJ2-1): KAGVTQTPRYLIKTRGQQVTLSCSPISGHRSVSWYQQTPGQGLQFLFEYFSETQRNKGNFPGRFSGRQFSNSRSEMNVSTLELGDSALYLCASSSGGEYNEQFFGPGTRLTVL.